This TCR beta chain was recovered during a study of molecular identifiers for immune sequencing clone quantification. Study as a whole: The replicate experiment used RNA from approximately 20,000 or 100,000 naive CD8 cells. This RNA was split into five aliquots, and four of them were sequenced. Study findings and constraints: Amid roughly 1 million naive cells, spiked Jurkat TCR RNA from one cell was reportedly still detectable. Under 1% of molecules in naive cells, but over 99% of effector molecules, belonged to clones above 20 RNA copies.

This clonotype was counted many times. The antigen is not known. Library preparation followed earlier protocols using designated TCR primers. TCRdb reanalysed the PCR reads using MiXCR and keeps one entry per CDR3 protein. The data show 62,000 or so distinct CDR3 sequences, over 15% seen once. The germline V gene has CDR1 SQVTM and CDR2 ANQGSEA. The CDR3 loop spans 13 amino acids. V lost 0 bases to trimming and J lost 7 bases, with 13 bases between them. This receptor was taken from a human donor in good health. Some libraries in this study had Jurkat cell RNA spiked in. Source material: naive CD8+ T cells from blood, with Jurkat cell RNA spiked in. Subset reported: FACS-sorted CD8+CD4-CCR7+CD45RA+ naive T cells. The rearrangement uses TRBV29-1 and TRBJ2-7; possible D gene TRBD1, 6 bases. CDR3 in amino acids: CSVEDLAGVEQYF. The CDR3 DNA reads as TGCAGCGTTGAAGATTTGGCAGGGGTTGAGCAGTACTTC.